The source of this T cell receptor beta chain is a study of T-cell reconstitution after alpha-beta-depleted transplantation in children. Findings of the study overall: As was reported, about two months after transplant, alpha-beta T cells came from several hundred expanded graft clones. Surviving recipient T cells and thymic progenitors accounted for the high day-60 TCRbeta diversity observed in some patients.

TCRbeta library construction was performed incorporating unique molecular identifiers. TCRdb passed the PCR reads through MiXCR, listing each CDR3 protein once. The sample lists 800,000 to 1,000,000 distinct CDR3 sequences; about 31% were seen once. Trimming stripped 7 bases from V and 2 bases from J, with 20 bases between. The CDR3 length is 15 residues. The germline gives CDR1 GTSNPN, CDR2 SVGIG (reference sequence). Comments on this clonotype: Its antigen is unknown.

The rearrangement joins TRBV30 to TRBJ1-2, with TRBD1 as a possible D gene (5 bases). The TCR originated in a boy under two years old who had a stem cell transplant for SCID, so the T cells may come from the graft donor. Sequences were derived from PBMCs, mostly from graft donor cells, sampled 360 days after TCRalphabeta/CD19-depleted stem cell transplant. The CDR3 region is CAYHAVGDLNYGYTF. CDR3 in DNA: TGTGCCTATCATGCCGTGGGGGACCTCAACTATGGCTACACCTTC.